The sequence of this TCR beta chain was determined in a study of T cells in Graves' hyperthyroidism and ophthalmopathy. Overall study results and limits: Ophthalmopathy, which appeared later, was predicted by the model a median roughly 6.4 months before onset.

Amplification targeted TCR beta CDR3 regions from RNA transcripts. HTBI primers were employed in a first-round RT-PCR of the TCR CDR3. MiXCR, run by TCRdb on the multiplex PCR reads, gives a single entry per CDR3 protein. The repertoire includes about 690,000 distinct CDR3 sequences, approximately 15% of them detected once, and roughly 15% sits in the top ten. Trimming removed 6 bases at V and 1 base at J, with 21 bases between. This CDR3 is built from 17 residues. Germline V CDR1 and CDR2: MNHEY, SVGEGT. Ten or more counts support this clonotype. Its antigen is not identified. Uncontrolled infections, other autoimmune diseases, pregnancy or lactation led to exclusion of patients.

The TCR sequence derives from a man aged 45-65 years with Graves' hyperthyroidism. Sequenced input: blood. V gene TRBV6-2 or TRBV6-3 combines with J gene TRBJ1-2; D is unresolved. DNA for the CDR3: TGTGCCAGCAGCCCCATCTCCTTCTCCCGAATTAACTATGGCTACACCTTC. Residues: CASSPISFSRINYGYTF.